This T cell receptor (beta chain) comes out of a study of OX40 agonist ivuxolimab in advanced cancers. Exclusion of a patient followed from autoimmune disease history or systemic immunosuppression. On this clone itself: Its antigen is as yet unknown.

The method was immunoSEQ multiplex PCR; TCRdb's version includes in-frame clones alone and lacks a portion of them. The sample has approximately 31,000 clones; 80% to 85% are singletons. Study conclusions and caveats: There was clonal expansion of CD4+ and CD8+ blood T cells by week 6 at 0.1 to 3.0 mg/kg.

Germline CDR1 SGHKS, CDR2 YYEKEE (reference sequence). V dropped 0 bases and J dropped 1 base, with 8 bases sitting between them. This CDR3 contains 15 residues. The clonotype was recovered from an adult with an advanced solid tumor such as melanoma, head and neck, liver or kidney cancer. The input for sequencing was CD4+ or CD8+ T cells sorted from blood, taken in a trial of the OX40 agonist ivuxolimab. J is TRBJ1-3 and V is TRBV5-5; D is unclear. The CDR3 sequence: CASSLDPLSGNTIYF. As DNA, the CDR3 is TGTGCCAGCAGCTTGGATCCGTTATCTGGAAACACCATATATTTT.